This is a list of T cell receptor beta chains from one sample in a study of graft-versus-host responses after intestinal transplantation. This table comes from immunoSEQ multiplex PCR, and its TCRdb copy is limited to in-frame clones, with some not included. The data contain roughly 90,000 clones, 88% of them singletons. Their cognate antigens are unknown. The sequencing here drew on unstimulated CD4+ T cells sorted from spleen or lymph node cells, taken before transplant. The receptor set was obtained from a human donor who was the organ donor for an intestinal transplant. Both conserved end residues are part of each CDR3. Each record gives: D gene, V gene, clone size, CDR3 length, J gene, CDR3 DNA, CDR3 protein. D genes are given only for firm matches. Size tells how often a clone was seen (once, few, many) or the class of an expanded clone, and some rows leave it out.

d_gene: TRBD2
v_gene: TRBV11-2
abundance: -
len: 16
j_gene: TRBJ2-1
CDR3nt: TGTGCCAGCAGCCCCACCCCAGCGGGGGGGCGTGGTGAGCAGTTCTTC
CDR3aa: CASSPTPAGGRGEQFF

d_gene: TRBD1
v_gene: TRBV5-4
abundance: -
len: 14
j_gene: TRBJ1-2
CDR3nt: TGTGCCAGCAGCGCCGCACAGGGGGACTATGGCTACACCTTC
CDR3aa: CASSAAQGDYGYTF

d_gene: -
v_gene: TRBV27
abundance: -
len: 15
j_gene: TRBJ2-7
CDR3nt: TGTGCCAGCAGTTTTGGGGGCAGGGCCCCCTACGAGCAGTACTTC
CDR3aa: CASSFGGRAPYEQYF

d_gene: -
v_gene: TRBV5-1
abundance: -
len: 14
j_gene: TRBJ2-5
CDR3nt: TGCGCCAGCAGCATAGGGGCCGCGGAAGAGACCCAGTACTTC
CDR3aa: CASSIGAAEETQYF

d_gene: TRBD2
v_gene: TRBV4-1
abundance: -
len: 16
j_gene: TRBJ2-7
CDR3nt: TGCGCCAGCAGCCAAGACCCGGGGGGGAGCTCCTACGAGCAGTACTTC
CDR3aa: CASSQDPGGSSYEQYF

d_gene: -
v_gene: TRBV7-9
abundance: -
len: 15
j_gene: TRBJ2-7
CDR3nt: TGTGCCAGCAGCCGAGGTGGGGCAGGGTCCTACGAGCAGTACTTC
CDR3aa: CASSRGGAGSYEQYF

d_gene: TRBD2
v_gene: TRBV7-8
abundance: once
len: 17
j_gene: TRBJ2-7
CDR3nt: TGTGCCAGCAGCTTATTGGGGGGGGGTGGACGAGGATACGAGCAGTACTTC
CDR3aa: CASSLLGGGGRGYEQYF

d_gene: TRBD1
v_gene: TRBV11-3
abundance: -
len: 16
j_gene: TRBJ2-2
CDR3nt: TGTGCCAGCAGCTTAAGGGGGCAGACTGGCGCCGGGGAGCTGTTTTTT
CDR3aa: CASSLRGQTGAGELFF

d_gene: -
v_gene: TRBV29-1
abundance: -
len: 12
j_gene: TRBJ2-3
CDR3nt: TGCAGCGTGTCCCCTAGCACAGATACGCAGTATTTT
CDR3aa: CSVSPSTDTQYF

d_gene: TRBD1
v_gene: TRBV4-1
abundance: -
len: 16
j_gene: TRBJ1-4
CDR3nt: TGCGCCAGCAGCCACCCCGGGGACAGGGGAGGGGAAAAACTGTTTTTT
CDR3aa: CASSHPGDRGGEKLFF

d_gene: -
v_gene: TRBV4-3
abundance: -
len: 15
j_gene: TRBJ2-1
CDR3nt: TGCGCCAGCAGCCACCTGGCTGCCTCCTACAATGAGCAGTTCTTC
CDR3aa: CASSHLAASYNEQFF

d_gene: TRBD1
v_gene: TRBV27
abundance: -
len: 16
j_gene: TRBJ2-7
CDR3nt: TGTGCCAGCAGTTTACCGGGGACAGGGGACGCCTACGAGCAGTACTTC
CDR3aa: CASSLPGTGDAYEQYF

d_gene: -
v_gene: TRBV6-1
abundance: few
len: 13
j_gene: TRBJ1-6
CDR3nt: TGTGCCAGCGGCAGAACAGGGAATTCACCCCTCCACTTT
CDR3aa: CASGRTGNSPLHF

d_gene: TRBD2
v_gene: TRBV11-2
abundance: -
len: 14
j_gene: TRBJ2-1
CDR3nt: TGTGCCAGCGTCCGGACTAGCGGGAGACTCGAGCAGTTCTTC
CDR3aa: CASVRTSGRLEQFF

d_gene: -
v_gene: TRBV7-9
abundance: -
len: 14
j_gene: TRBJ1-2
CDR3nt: TGTGCCAGCAGCTTAGCGAGGCGAGACTATGGCTACACCTTC
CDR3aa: CASSLARRDYGYTF

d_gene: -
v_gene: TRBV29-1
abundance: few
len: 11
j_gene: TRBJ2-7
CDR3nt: TGCAGCGTTGACTACGGCTACGAGCAGTACTTC
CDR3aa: CSVDYGYEQYF

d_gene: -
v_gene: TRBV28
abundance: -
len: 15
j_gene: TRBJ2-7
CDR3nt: TGTGCCAGCAGGAGGGGGGCAGGGGGACTTTACGAGCAGTACTTC
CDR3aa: CASRRGAGGLYEQYF

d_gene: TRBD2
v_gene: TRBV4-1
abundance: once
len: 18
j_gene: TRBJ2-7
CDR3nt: TGCGCCAGCAGTCAAACTGTCGCCCACGGGCGGGGGACCTACGAGCAGTACTTC
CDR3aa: CASSQTVAHGRGTYEQYF

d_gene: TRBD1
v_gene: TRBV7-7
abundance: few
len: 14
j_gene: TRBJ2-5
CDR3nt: TGTGCTAGCAGCAAAGGGACAGGGGATGAGACCCAGTACTTC
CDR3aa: CASSKGTGDETQYF

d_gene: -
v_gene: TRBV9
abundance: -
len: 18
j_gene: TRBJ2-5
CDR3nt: TGTGCCAGCAGCGTAGATGGTGGGGGGGCCCCCCGGGGAGAGACCCAGTACTTC
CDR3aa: CASSVDGGGAPRGETQYF

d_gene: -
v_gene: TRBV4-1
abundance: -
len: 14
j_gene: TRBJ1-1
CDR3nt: TGCGCCAGCAGCCCTCCCCCGGGGAACACTGAAGCTTTCTTT
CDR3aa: CASSPPPGNTEAFF

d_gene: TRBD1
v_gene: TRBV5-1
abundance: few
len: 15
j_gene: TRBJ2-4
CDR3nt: TGCGCCAGCAGCTACAGGGGGTCCCCTGAAAACATTCAGTACTTC
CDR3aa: CASSYRGSPENIQYF

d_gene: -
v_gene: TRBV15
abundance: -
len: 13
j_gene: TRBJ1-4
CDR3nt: TGTGCCACCAGCAGTTCCGTTAATGAAAAACTGTTTTTT
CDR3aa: CATSSSVNEKLFF

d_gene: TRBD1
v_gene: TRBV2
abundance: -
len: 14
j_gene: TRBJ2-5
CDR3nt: TGTGCCAGCAGTGCACAGGGGGGTCAAGAGACCCAGTACTTC
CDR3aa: CASSAQGGQETQYF

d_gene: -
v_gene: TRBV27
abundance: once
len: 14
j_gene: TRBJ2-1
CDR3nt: TGTGCCAGCAGTTTACGCCTCGGGGATAATGAGCAGTTCTTC
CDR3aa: CASSLRLGDNEQFF

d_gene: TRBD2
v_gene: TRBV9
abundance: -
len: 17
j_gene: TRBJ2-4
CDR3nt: TGTGCCAGCAGCGTAGGCCCGGGTAGCGGGGGGAAAAACATTCAGTACTTC
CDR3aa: CASSVGPGSGGKNIQYF

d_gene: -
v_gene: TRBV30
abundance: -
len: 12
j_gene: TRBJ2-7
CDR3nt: TGTGCCTGGAGTGTGGGGGCGTTTGGGCAGTACTTC
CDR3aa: CAWSVGAFGQYF

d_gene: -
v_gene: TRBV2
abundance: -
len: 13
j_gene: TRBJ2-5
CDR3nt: TGTGCCAGCATTAGAGGGAGTCAAGAGACCCAGTACTTC
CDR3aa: CASIRGSQETQYF